What follows are 21 T cell receptor beta chains derived from one specimen sequenced in a study of blood T cell repertoires in COVID-19. Only in-frame clones appear in the TCRdb table, and some are missing; sequencing was by immunoSEQ multiplex PCR. The data show 90,000 to 100,000 clones, with roughly 80% seen just once and about 10% held by the top ten. Sequenced sample: peripheral blood. The receptors originated from a woman of 80 years or more with acute or convalescent COVID-19.

The chain combines TRBV21-1 with TRBJ2-7; the tabulated D call, TRBD2, remains unverified against the DNA. TRBV21-1 counts as a pseudogene. This CDR3 spans 11 amino acids. This chain's CDR3 is CASSRGCEQYF. CDR3 nucleotide sequence: TGTGCCAGCAGCAGAGGGTGCGAGCAGTACTTC.

This clone occurred a few times. The J gene is TRBJ1-5, the V gene TRBV28; D not certain. The CDR3 runs 13 residues. The V gene's germline CDR1 is MDHEN and CDR2 SYDVKM. The V end lost 8 bases, the J end lost 0 bases, and 8 bases lay between the germline ends. The CDR3: CASAEYSNQPQHF. CDR3 DNA: TGTGCCAGCGCTGAGTATAGCAATCAGCCCCAGCATTTT.

This sequence joins TRBV29-1 and TRBJ1-6; no firm D call. V lost 7 bases to trimming and J lost 5 bases, with 12 bases between them. This CDR3 comprises 13 residues. CDR1 is SQVTM and CDR2 is ANQGSEA in the germline V gene. This CDR3 reads CSARRGDNSPLHF. CDR3 nucleotide sequence: TGCAGCGCCCGACGGGGAGATAATTCACCCCTCCACTTT.

The chain carries TRBV5-4 and TRBJ1-2, with a weak D call TRBD1 (6 bases). Germline V gene data show CDR1 as SGHNT and CDR2 as YYREEE (reference sequence). This CDR3 has 14 residues. V shed 4 bases and J shed 2 bases, with 12 bases lying between them. The CDR3 nucleotides are TGTGCCAGCAGCCCTAATACAGGGAACTATGGCTACACCTTC. Amino acid sequence: CASSPNTGNYGYTF.

The chain recombines TRBV27 with TRBJ1-5, with 7 positions matching TRBD1. The V gene end was trimmed by 8 bases and the J gene end by 2 bases; junction bases not matched to a gene: 9. CDR1 is MNHEY, CDR2 SMNVEV, per germline (reference sequence). The CDR3 length is 15 residues. The CDR3 loop reads CASGTALKGNQPQHF. The CDR3 DNA sequence: TGTGCCAGCGGGACAGCCCTGAAGGGCAATCAGCCCCAGCATTTT.

Only one count was recorded for this clone. The V call is TRBV4-1, the J call TRBJ1-1, with D possibly matching TRBD1 (5 bases). The ends were cut back, 1 base at V and 1 base at J, with 7 bases in the middle. This CDR3 is 14 amino acids long. Germline CDR1 and CDR2: MGHRA and YSYEKL. The CDR3 sequence is CASSQGGANTEAFF. DNA for the CDR3: TGCGCCAGCAGCCAAGGCGGGGCGAACACTGAAGCTTTCTTT.

The chain recombines TRBV2 with TRBJ2-5; the D gene is possibly TRBD1 (6 bases). Deletions cut 6 bases from V and 5 bases from J, with 7 bases between. This CDR3 is built from 11 residues. Germline V gives CDR1 SNHLY, CDR2 FYNNEI. The CDR3 is CASSTGETQYF. DNA of the CDR3: TGTGCCAGCAGCACAGGGGAGACCCAGTACTTC. The full variable domain, rest sourced from reference TRBV2 and TRBJ2-5, is EPEVTQTPSHQVTQMGQEVILRCVPISNHLYFYWYRQILGQKVEFLVSFYNNEISEKSEIFDDQFSVERPDGSNFTLKIRSTKLEDSAMYFCASSTGETQYFGPGTRLLVL.

This clone was detected once. V is TRBV5-4 and J is TRBJ1-2, with 8 bases matching TRBD1. The germline V gene has CDR1 SGHNT and CDR2 YYREEE (reference sequence). This CDR3 spans 14 amino acids. Trimming removed 4 bases from V and 0 bases from J; junction bases left unmatched: 2. CDR3 in DNA: TGTGCCAGCAGCCAGGACAGGGCTAACTATGGCTACACCTTC. Translation: CASSQDRANYGYTF.

The chain recombines TRBV11-2 with TRBJ2-2; D gene unclear. With 1 base removed from V and 0 bases from J, the gap between germline ends came to 6 bases. The CDR3 length is 15 residues. Germline V lookup: CDR1 SGHAT, CDR2 FQNNGV. In DNA form, the CDR3 reads TGTGCCAGCAGCTTAGGTCAAACGAACACCGGGGAGCTGTTTTTT. Translation: CASSLGQTNTGELFF.

This CDR3 is CASSTRGSGANVLTF. The CDR3 DNA is TGTGCCAGTAGTACTAGGGGGTCTGGGGCCAACGTCCTGACTTTC. V gene TRBV19 combines with J gene TRBJ2-6, with TRBD1 as a possible D gene (6 bases). V lost 4 bases and J 1 base, leaving 8 bases between the germline ends. Germline loops: CDR1 LNHDA, CDR2 SQIVND (reference sequence). The CDR3 has 15 residues.

There are a few counts of this clone. V and J are TRBV6-5 and TRBJ1-1; TRBD1 might be the D (6 bases). The CDR3 length is 15 residues. Per germline, CDR1 MNHEY and CDR2 SVGAGI. Trimming left V 5 bases short and J 3 bases short, with 16 bases between. CDR3 in amino acids: CASSPSDSSYTEAFF. CDR3 in DNA: TGTGCCAGCAGTCCGTCGGACAGTAGTTACACTGAAGCTTTCTTT.

The chain is built from TRBV2 and TRBJ2-3; possibly TRBD1 for D (5 bases). The CDR3 loop spans 13 amino acids. The germline CDR1 and CDR2 sequences are SNHLY and FYNNEI. V was clipped by 4 bases and J by 0 bases, with 5 bases between them. CDR3 bases: TGTGCCAGCAGTGCAGGGAGCACAGATACGCAGTATTTT. Amino acid sequence: CASSAGSTDTQYF.

This chain uses TRBV18 with TRBJ1-1; D not certain. The CDR3 loop spans 14 amino acids. Germline values: CDR1 KGHSH, CDR2 LQKENI. V lost 3 bases and J 0 bases, leaving 8 bases between the germline ends. The CDR3 reads CASSPVQMNTEAFF. Here the CDR3 DNA reads TGTGCCAGCTCACCTGTACAGATGAACACTGAAGCTTTCTTT.

The chain carries TRBV12-3 or TRBV12-4 and TRBJ1-2, with D maybe TRBD1 (5 bases). The V and J ends lost 3 bases and 8 bases respectively, with 10 bases between them. The CDR3 sequence is 12 residues long. Written as DNA, the CDR3 is TGTGCCAGCAGTTTTGGGACTCAGGGCTACACCTTC. It translates to CASSFGTQGYTF.

The chain uses TRBV15 and TRBJ2-5, with 10 nucleotides matching TRBD2. The germline V gene encodes CDR1 LNHNV and CDR2 YYDKDF (reference sequence). The CDR3 extends over 15 amino acids. The trim removed 3 bases at V and 5 bases at J, leaving 6 bases unmatched. CDR3 in DNA: TGTGCCACCAGCAGCAGCGGGGGGGCCGGGGAGACCCAGTACTTC. Translated, it gives CATSSSGGAGETQYF. Full variable domain (rest looked up from reference TRBV15 and TRBJ2-5): DAMVIQNPRYQVTQFGKPVTLSCSQTLNHNVMYWYQQKSSQAPKLLFHYYDKDFNNEADTPDNFQSRRPNTSFCFLDIRSPGLGDTAMYLCATSSSGGAGETQYFGPGTRLLVL.

This chain links TRBV7-2 with TRBJ2-3; 12 bases are a match to TRBD2. The J segment lost 8 bases and the V segment lost 0 bases, leaving 9 bases of the junction unmatched. Germline V gene lookup returns CDR1 SGHTA and CDR2 FQGNSA. This CDR3 has 17 residues. The CDR3 sequence is CASSLAPTSGGPVTQYF. CDR3 sequence (DNA): TGTGCCAGCAGCTTAGCGCCTACTAGCGGGGGGCCAGTTACGCAGTATTTT.

This clone was counted once. This chain joins TRBV3-1 (or the pseudogene TRBV3-2) and TRBJ2-2; 11 nucleotides line up with TRBD2. V shed 0 bases and J 1 base; nucleotides not matched to a gene: 19. Germline values: CDR1 LGHDT, CDR2 YNNKEL (reference sequence). There are 23 residues in the CDR3. CDR3 amino acids: CASSQDHRSGGAILCVNTGELFF. As DNA, the CDR3 is TGTGCCAGCAGCCAAGATCACCGTAGCGGGGGGGCTATCTTATGCGTGAACACCGGGGAGCTGTTTTTT.

The CDR3 nucleotides read TGTGCCATCAGTGTCCGCTCGACAGGGGGGGGTACTGAAGCTTTCTTT. Residues: CAISVRSTGGGTEAFF. This chain links TRBV10-3 with TRBJ1-1; 9 bases fit TRBD1. Germline V gene lookup returns CDR1 ENHRY and CDR2 SYGVKD. This CDR3 has 16 residues. With V trimmed by 4 bases and J by 5 bases, 11 bases remained unmatched.

CDR3 in amino acids: CASSLGQGEEKLFF. The CDR3 coding sequence is TGCGCCAGCAGCTTGGGACAGGGAGAAGAAAAACTGTTTTTT. The rearrangement joins TRBV5-1 to TRBJ1-4; 7 bases align to TRBD1. With V trimmed by 0 bases and J by 8 bases, 4 bases remained unmatched. CDR3 length: 14 amino acids. The germline V gene has CDR1 SGHRS and CDR2 YFSETQ.

This sequence joins TRBV3-1 (or the pseudogene TRBV3-2) and TRBJ1-1; D is perhaps TRBD1 (6 bases). Germline CDR1 reads LGHDT; CDR2 reads YNNKEL (reference sequence). This CDR3 is 13 amino acids long. V lost 7 bases to trimming and J lost 11 bases, with 20 bases between them. The CDR3 DNA follows: TGTGCCAGCACCTCCCGAGGGGGGGGTCGGGCTTTCTTT. Protein product: CASTSRGGGRAFF.

The V and J genes are TRBV28 and TRBJ2-5; 9 nucleotides line up with TRBD2. CDR3 size: 14 residues. Trimming removed 3 bases from V and 4 bases from J; junction bases left unmatched: 3. Germline loops: CDR1 MDHEN, CDR2 SYDVKM. CDR3 coding DNA: TGTGCCAGCAGTTTGCGGGGGGGCGGAGAGACCCAGTACTTC. It yields the protein CASSLRGGGETQYF.